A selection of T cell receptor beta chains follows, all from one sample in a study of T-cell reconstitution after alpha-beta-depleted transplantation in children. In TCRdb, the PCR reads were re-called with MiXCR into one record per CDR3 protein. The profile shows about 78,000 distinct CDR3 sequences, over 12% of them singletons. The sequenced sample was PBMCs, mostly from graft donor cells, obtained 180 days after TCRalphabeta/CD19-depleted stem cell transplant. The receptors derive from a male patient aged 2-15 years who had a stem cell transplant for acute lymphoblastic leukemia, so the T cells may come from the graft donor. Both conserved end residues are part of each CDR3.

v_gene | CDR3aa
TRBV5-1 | CASSLYRATYNEQFF
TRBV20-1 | CSARWDRGWYEQYF
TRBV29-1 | CSVEVGSDTEAFF
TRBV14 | CASSPRWGYYNEQFF
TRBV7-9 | CASSLRSGTGNTEAFF
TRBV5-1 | CASSSPSGGLYNEQFF
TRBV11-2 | CASSLTRPRNNSPLHF
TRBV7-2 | CASSFNSYEQYF
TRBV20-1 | CSALGQPNTEAFF
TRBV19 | CASSIRGGEQFF
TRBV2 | CASSELAGQYNEQFF
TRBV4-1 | CASSQFPGSPGGELFF
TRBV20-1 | CSAVTSGRALGEQFF
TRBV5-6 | CASSLGPGTPSNQPQHF
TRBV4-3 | CASSFIRPSGANVLTF
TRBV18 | CASSPSRYGAQYF
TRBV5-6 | CASSLGFAGELFF
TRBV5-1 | CASRSGRLRWYTGELFF
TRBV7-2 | CASSFGGKGQPQHF
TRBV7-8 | CASSLGRIYQALF
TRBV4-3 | CASSERDRGFMNTEAFF
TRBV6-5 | CASSTRVPNEKLFF
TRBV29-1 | CSVGGAGTSGANVLTF
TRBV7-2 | CASSSPGEGKNIQYF
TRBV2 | CASPGRTRRGVVSTDTQYF
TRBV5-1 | CANSVGELAKNIQYF
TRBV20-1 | CSASQGSDGYTF
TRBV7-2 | CASSLDPGTYGYTF
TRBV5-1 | CASTQGDRSSYNEQFF
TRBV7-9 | CASSLGGEEAFF
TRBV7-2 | CASSLLREETQYF
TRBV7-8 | CASRRGGTGTQYF
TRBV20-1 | CSASRRSTDTQYF
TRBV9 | CASSVNRGLANTGELFF
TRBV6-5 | CASSYLKASYEQYF
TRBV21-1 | CASSRRDSSYEQYF
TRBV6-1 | CASSPTAAYEQYF
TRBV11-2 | CASGPVAKNIQYF
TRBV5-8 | CASSLDGTRQETQYF
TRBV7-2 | CASSLNGQLQETQYF
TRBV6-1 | CASSKRSGRSFYEQYF
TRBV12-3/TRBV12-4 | CASSLGTGTGRETQYF
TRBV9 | CASSVAGSTEAFF
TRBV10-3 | CAISTDTFGYGYTF
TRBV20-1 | CSAPGVNEQYF
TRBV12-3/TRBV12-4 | CASSPGGITLAKNIQYF